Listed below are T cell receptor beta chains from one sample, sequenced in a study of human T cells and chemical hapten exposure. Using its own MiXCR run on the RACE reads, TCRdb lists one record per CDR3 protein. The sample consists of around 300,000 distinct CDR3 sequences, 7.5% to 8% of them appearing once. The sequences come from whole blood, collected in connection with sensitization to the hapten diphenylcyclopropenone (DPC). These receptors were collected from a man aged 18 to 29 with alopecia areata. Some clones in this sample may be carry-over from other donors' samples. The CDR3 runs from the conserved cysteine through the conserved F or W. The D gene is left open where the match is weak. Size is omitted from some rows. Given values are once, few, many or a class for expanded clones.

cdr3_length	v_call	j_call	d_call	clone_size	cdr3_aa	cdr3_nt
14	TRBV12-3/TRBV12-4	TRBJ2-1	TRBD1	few	CASRDRDIKNEQFF	TGTGCCAGCAGGGACAGGGATATTAAAAATGAGCAGTTCTTC
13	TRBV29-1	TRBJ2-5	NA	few	CSVSLGLQETQYF	TGCAGCGTGTCCTTAGGACTACAAGAGACCCAGTACTTC
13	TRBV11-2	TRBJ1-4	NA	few	CASSVDRSGRLFF	TGTGCCAGCAGCGTTGACAGGTCCGGGAGACTGTTTTTT
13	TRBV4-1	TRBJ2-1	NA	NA	CASSLVGPNEQFF	TGCGCCAGCAGCCTCGTGGGACCAAATGAGCAGTTCTTC
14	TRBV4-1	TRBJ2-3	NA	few	CASSQDPGTDTQYF	TGCGCCAGCAGCCAAGATCCAGGGACAGATACGCAGTATTTT
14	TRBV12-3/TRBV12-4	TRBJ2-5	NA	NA	CASSPRTDEETQYF	TGTGCCAGCAGTCCACGGACAGACGAAGAGACCCAGTACTTC
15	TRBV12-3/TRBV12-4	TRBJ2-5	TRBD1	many	CASRPRDRGRETQYF	TGTGCCAGCAGACCCCGGGACAGGGGGCGGGAGACCCAGTACTTC
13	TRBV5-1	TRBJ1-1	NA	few	CASSLERVYEAFF	TGCGCCAGCAGCTTGGAGAGAGTTTATGAAGCTTTCTTT
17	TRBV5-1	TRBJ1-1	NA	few	CASSPRPPGGESTEAFF	TGCGCCAGCAGCCCCCGTCCCCCTGGGGGGGAGAGCACTGAAGCTTTCTTT
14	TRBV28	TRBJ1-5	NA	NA	CASSHRTVGGPQHF	TGTGCCAGCAGTCACCGGACAGTGGGGGGGCCCCAGCATTTT
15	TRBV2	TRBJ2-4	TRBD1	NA	CASSPYRGLKNIRYF	TGTGCCAGCAGCCCTTACAGGGGGCTCAAAAACATTCGGTACTTC
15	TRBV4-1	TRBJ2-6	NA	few	CASSPFYTGANVLTF	TGCGCCAGCAGCCCATTTTACACTGGGGCCAACGTCCTGACTTTC
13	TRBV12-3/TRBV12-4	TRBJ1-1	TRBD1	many	CASTLGQFTEAFF	TGTGCCAGCACCTTGGGACAGTTCACTGAAGCTTTCTTT
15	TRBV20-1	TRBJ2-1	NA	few	CSARDPGQPSGEQFF	TGCAGTGCTAGAGATCCGGGTCAGCCCTCTGGTGAGCAGTTCTTC
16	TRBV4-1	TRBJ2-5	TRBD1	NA	CASSQGGTGGQETQYF	TGCGCCAGCAGCCAAGGTGGGACAGGGGGCCAAGAGACCCAGTACTTC
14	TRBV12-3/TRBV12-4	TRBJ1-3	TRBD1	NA	CVSSLGTGRNTIYF	TGTGTCAGCAGTCTAGGGACAGGGAGAAACACCATATATTTT
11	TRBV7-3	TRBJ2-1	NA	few	CASSTDHEQFF	TGTGCCAGCAGCACAGACCATGAGCAGTTCTTC
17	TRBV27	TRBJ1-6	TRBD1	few	CASRGQGISSYNSPLHF	TGTGCCAGCAGGGGACAGGGGATTAGCTCCTATAATTCACCCCTCCACTTT
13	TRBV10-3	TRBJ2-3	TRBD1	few	CAISFTGADTQYF	TGTGCCATCAGTTTTACAGGGGCGGATACGCAGTATTTT
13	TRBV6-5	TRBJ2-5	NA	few	CASRKKIQETQYF	TGTGCCAGCAGGAAGAAAATTCAAGAGACCCAGTACTTC
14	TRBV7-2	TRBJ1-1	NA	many	CASSLELGDTEAFF	TGTGCCAGCAGCTTAGAACTTGGGGACACTGAAGCTTTCTTT
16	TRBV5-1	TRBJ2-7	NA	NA	CASSLGGQILLYEQYF	TGCGCCAGCAGCTTAGGAGGACAGATATTACTCTACGAGCAGTACTTC
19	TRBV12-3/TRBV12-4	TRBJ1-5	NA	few	CASSLVGGGLHGRNQPQHF	TGTGCCAGCAGTTTAGTCGGCGGGGGCCTCCATGGTCGCAATCAGCCCCAGCATTTT
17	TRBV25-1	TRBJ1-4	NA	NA	CASSEFGVVGVDEKLFF	TGTGCCAGCAGTGAATTCGGGGTCGTAGGGGTTGATGAAAAACTGTTTTTT
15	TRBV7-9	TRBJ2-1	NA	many	CASSLGVKVHNEQFF	TGTGCCAGCAGCTTAGGTGTAAAGGTCCACAATGAGCAGTTCTTC
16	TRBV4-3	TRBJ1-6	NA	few	CASSQEVRPYNSPLHF	TGCGCCAGCAGCCAAGAAGTGAGGCCCTATAATTCACCCCTCCACTTT
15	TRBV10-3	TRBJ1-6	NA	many	CAISDIGVYNSPLHF	TGTGCCATCAGTGATATTGGGGTCTATAATTCACCCCTCCACTTT
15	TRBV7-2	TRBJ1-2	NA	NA	CASSLNGGPNYGYTF	TGTGCCAGCAGCTTAAATGGGGGGCCTAACTATGGCTACACCTTC
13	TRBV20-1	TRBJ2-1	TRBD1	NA	CSASSTGGNEQFF	TGCAGTGCTAGCTCGACAGGGGGCAATGAGCAGTTCTTC
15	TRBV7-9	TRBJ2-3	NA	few	CASSSAPRGINTQYF	TGTGCCAGCAGCTCCGCCCCGCGGGGAATAAATACGCAGTATTTT
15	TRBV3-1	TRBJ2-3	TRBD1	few	CASSDSGTGTDTQYF	TGTGCCAGCAGCGACTCCGGGACAGGCACAGATACGCAGTATTTT
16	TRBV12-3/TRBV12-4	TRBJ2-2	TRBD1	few	CASGNHRGREVGELFF	TGTGCCAGCGGAAATCACAGGGGGCGCGAAGTCGGGGAGCTGTTTTTT
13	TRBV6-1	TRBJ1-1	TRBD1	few	CASRRTGVAEAFF	TGTGCCAGCAGGAGAACAGGGGTTGCTGAAGCTTTCTTT
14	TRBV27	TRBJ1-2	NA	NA	CASSFGGAVYGYTF	TGTGCCAGCAGTTTTGGGGGGGCAGTTTATGGCTACACCTTC
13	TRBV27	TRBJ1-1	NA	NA	CASSLFGSTEAFF	TGTGCCAGCAGTTTATTTGGAAGCACTGAAGCTTTCTTT
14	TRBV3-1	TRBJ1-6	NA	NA	CASREAQGNSPLHF	TGTGCCAGCAGAGAGGCACAGGGTAATTCACCCCTCCACTTT
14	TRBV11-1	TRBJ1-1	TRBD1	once	CASSLAGTGIEAFF	TGTGCCAGCAGCTTAGCCGGGACAGGGATTGAAGCTTTCTTT
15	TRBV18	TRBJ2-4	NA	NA	CASSPFAGNLNIQYF	TGTGCCAGCTCACCCTTCGCCGGGAATTTAAACATTCAGTACTTC
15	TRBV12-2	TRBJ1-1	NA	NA	CASRLLFRFHVEAFF	TGTGCAAGTCGCTTACTATTCCGATTCCATGTCGAAGCTTTCTTT